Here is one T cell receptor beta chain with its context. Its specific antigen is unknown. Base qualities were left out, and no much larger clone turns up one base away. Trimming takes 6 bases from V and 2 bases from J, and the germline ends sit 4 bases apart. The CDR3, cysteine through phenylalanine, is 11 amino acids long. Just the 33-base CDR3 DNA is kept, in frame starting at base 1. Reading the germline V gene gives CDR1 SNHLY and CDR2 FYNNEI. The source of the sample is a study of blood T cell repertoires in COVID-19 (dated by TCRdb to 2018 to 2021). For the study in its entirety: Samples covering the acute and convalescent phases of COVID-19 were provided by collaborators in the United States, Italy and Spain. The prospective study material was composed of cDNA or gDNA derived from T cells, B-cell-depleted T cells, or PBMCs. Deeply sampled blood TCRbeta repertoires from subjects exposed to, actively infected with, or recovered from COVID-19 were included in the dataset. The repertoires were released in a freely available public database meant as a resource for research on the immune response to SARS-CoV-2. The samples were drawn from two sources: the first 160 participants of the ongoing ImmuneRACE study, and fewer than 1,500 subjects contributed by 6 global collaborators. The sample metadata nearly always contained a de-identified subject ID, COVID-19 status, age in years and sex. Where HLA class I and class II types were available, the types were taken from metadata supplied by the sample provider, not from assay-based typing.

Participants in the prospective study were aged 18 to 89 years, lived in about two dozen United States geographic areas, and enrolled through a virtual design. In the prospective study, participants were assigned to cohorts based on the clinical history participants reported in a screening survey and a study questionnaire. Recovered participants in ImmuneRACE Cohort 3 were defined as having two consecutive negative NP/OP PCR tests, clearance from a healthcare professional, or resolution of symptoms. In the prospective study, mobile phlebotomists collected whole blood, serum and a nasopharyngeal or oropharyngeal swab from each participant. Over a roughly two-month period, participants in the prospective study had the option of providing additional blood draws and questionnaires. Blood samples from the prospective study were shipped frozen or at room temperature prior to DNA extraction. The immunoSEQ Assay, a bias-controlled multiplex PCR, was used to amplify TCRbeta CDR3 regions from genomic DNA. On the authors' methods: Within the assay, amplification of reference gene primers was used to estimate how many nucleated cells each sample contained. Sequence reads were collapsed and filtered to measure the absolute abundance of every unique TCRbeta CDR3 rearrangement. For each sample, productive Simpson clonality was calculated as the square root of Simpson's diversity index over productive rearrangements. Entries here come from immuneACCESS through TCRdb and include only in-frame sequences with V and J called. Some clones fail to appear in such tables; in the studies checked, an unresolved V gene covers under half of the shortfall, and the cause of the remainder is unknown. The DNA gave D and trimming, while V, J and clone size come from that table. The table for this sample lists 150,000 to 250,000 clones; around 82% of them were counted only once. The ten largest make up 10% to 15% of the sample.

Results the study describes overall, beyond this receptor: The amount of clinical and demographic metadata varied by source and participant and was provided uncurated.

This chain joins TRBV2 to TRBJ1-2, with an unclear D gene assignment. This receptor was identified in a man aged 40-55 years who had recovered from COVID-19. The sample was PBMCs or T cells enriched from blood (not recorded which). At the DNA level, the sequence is TGTGCCAGCAGAATAAACTATGGCTACACCTTC. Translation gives CASRINYGYTF. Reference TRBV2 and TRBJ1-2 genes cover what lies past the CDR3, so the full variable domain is EPEVTQTPSHQVTQMGQEVILRCVPISNHLYFYWYRQILGQKVEFLVSFYNNEISEKSEIFDDQFSVERPDGSNFTLKIRSTKLEDSAMYFCASRINYGYTFGSGTRLTVV.